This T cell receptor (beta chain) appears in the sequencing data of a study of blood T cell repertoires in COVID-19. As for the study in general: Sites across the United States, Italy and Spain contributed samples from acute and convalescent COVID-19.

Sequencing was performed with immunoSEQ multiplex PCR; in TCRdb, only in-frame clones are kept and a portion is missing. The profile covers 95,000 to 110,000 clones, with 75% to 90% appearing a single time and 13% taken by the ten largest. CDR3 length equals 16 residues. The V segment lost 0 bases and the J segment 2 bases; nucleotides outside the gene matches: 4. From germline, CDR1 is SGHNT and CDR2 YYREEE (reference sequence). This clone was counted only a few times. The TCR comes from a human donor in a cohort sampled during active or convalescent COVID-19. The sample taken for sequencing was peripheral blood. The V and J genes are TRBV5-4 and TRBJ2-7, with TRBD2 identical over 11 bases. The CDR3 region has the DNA TGTGCCAGCAGCTTGGAGCTAGCGGGGGGCCCCTACGAGCAGTACTTC. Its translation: CASSLELAGGPYEQYF.